Below, 19 T cell receptor beta chains from the same sample are listed, as sequenced in a study of T cell changes during pregnancy in multiple sclerosis. Using immunoSEQ multiplex PCR, the repertoire was profiled, and TCRdb retains in-frame clones only, with some absent. The sample shows 100,000 or so clones, around nine tenths of them seen only once. Sequencing used peripheral blood, obtained in the second trimester of pregnancy. The receptors derive from a female donor with multiple sclerosis, enrolled in a pregnancy study.

The genes are TRBV7-6 and TRBJ2-1; possibly TRBD2 for D (6 bases). Trimming cost V 5 bases and J 5 bases, with 16 bases left between them. Germline assignment: CDR1 SGHVS and CDR2 FNYEAQ. CDR3 length: 15 residues. CDR3 loop: CASSPRDFQHNEQFF. Here the CDR3 DNA reads TGTGCCAGCAGCCCCCGGGACTTCCAACACAATGAGCAGTTCTTC.

J is TRBJ2-3 and V is TRBV19, with 9 bases aligning to TRBD1. CDR3 size: 15 residues. Germline CDR1 and CDR2: LNHDA and SQIVND (reference sequence). Germline trimming cut 5 bases from V and 3 bases from J; bases unmatched to any gene: 6. The CDR3 DNA reads TGTGCCAGTAGTGGACGGGGACAGGGAACAGATACGCAGTATTTT. It codes for CASSGRGQGTDTQYF.

The chain employs TRBV5-1 and TRBJ2-7, with 7 bases matching TRBD1. Germline lookup yields CDR1 SGHRS and CDR2 YFSETQ. CDR3 length equals 13 residues. V lost 4 bases to trimming and J lost 3 bases; unmatched junction nucleotides: 4. CDR3 DNA: TGCGCCAGCAGCCGGGACAGTTACTACGAGCAGTACTTC. Translation: CASSRDSYYEQYF.

This clone was counted once. The rearrangement uses TRBV28 and TRBJ1-5, with 10 bases matching TRBD1. The CDR3 covers 16 residues. Germline V CDR1 and CDR2: MDHEN, SYDVKM. V was clipped by 5 bases and J by 5 bases; unmatched bases: 9. This CDR3 reads CASSPRQGAGHQPQHF. The CDR3 bases are TGTGCCAGCAGTCCCCGACAGGGGGCTGGGCATCAGCCCCAGCATTTT. The whole variable domain, filled in from reference TRBV28 and TRBJ1-5, reads DVKVTQSSRYLVKRTGEKVFLECVQDMDHENMFWYRQDPGLGLRLIYFSYDVKMKEKGDIPEGYSVSREKKERFSLILESASTNQTSMYLCASSPRQGAGHQPQHFGDGTRLSIL.

The genes are TRBV7-4 and TRBJ1-3, with 12 nucleotides matching TRBD1. CDR1 and CDR2 from the germline V gene are SGHVT and SQSDAQ. Trimming removed 4 bases from V and 4 bases from J; junction bases left unmatched: 8. The CDR3 consists of 17 residues. The CDR3 reads CASSYRDRGQRGNTIYF. The DNA for the CDR3 is TGTGCCAGCAGCTACCGGGACAGGGGGCAGCGGGGAAACACCATATATTTT.

About this clone itself: Other DNA sequences from this sample encode an identical CDR3 as well. The chain recombines TRBV10-3 with TRBJ1-2; weak D call: TRBD1 (6 bases). Germline assignment: CDR1 ENHRY and CDR2 SYGVKD. Trimming shortened V by 6 bases and J by 0 bases, and 14 bases separated the two germline ends. CDR3 size: 15 residues. The CDR3 loop reads CAISPGQLANYGYTF. The CDR3 coding sequence is TGTGCCATCAGCCCTGGACAGCTAGCTAACTATGGCTACACCTTC.

The chain couples TRBV2 to TRBJ2-1; 9 nucleotides match TRBD2. V lost 4 bases and J lost 5; bases outside the gene matches: 6. Germline CDR1 reads SNHLY; CDR2 reads FYNNEI. CDR3 length: 15 amino acids. The CDR3 reads CASSVNSGRHNEQFF. CDR3 DNA: TGTGCCAGCAGTGTTAATAGCGGGAGACACAATGAGCAGTTCTTC.

The chain has TRBV7-6 and TRBJ1-2, with TRBD1 matching 8 bases. CDR1 is SGHVS and CDR2 is FNYEAQ in the germline V gene. The CDR3 totals 15 residues. The ends lost 5 bases at V and 2 bases at J; junction bases unmatched: 7. The CDR3, as DNA: TGTGCCAGCAGCCCCGGGACAGGACTCAACTATGGCTACACCTTC. Translation gives CASSPGTGLNYGYTF.

The rearrangement uses TRBV5-1 and TRBJ2-7; D is perhaps TRBD1 (5 bases). The germline CDR1 and CDR2 sequences are SGHRS and YFSETQ. The CDR3 covers 13 residues. V lost 4 bases and J 3 bases, leaving 11 bases between the germline ends. The CDR3 sequence: CASSPDDSYEQYF. DNA of the CDR3: TGCGCCAGCAGCCCGGACGACAGCTACGAGCAGTACTTC.

The chain links TRBV2 to TRBJ2-7; the match to TRBD1 covers 8 bases. The CDR3 consists of 13 residues. The V gene's germline CDR1 is SNHLY and CDR2 FYNNEI. V lost 4 bases to trimming and J lost 5 bases; unmatched junction nucleotides: 4. The CDR3 region has the DNA TGTGCCAGCAGTGGACAGGGGAGGAACGAGCAGTACTTC. Amino acids: CASSGQGRNEQYF. The full variable domain, in which reference TRBV2 and TRBJ2-7 provide the parts outside the CDR3, is EPEVTQTPSHQVTQMGQEVILRCVPISNHLYFYWYRQILGQKVEFLVSFYNNEISEKSEIFDDQFSVERPDGSNFTLKIRSTKLEDSAMYFCASSGQGRNEQYFGPGTRLTVT.

V gene TRBV6-1 combines with J gene TRBJ2-7; 11 bases fit TRBD1. The CDR3 length is 15 residues. V trimming: 3 bases; J trimming: 4 bases; junction bases outside the gene matches: 5. Looked up from germline, CDR1 is MNHNS and CDR2 is SASEGT. In DNA form, the CDR3 reads TGTGCCAGCAGTGATACCGGGACAGGGGGATACGAGCAGTACTTC. Translated: CASSDTGTGGYEQYF.

The gene calls are TRBV2 and TRBJ1-1; tentatively, D is TRBD1 (5 bases). The CDR3 loop spans 15 amino acids. Deletions cut 7 bases from V and 6 bases from J, with 21 bases between. Germline loops: CDR1 SNHLY, CDR2 FYNNEI. Here the CDR3 DNA reads TGTGCCAGCAAGATCGGGGGGTCCTACTCTTCTGAAGCTTTCTTT. This translates into CASKIGGSYSSEAFF.

The chain recombines TRBV7-2 with TRBJ1-2, with no clear D. The CDR3 loop spans 11 amino acids. The V end lost 3 bases, the J end lost 8 bases, and 7 bases lay between the germline ends. Germline V gene lookup returns CDR1 SGHTA and CDR2 FQGNSA. CDR3 protein: CASSFRPGYTF. CDR3 nucleotide sequence: TGTGCCAGCAGCTTCAGGCCCGGCTACACCTTC.

V gene TRBV6-5 combines with J gene TRBJ2-3; TRBD2 matches 11 bases. This CDR3 has 16 amino acids. Per germline, CDR1 MNHEY and CDR2 SVGAGI. V lost 4 bases, J lost 1 base, and 4 bases stayed unmatched. CDR3: CASSSPSGGRTDTQYF. The CDR3 DNA reads TGTGCCAGCAGTTCCCCTAGCGGGGGGCGCACAGATACGCAGTATTTT.

The chain has TRBV5-4 and TRBJ1-2, with 9 nucleotides matching TRBD1. In germline, CDR1 is SGHNT, CDR2 YYREEE (reference sequence). The J segment lost 4 bases and the V segment lost 4 bases, leaving 8 bases of the junction unmatched. The CDR3 is made up of 15 amino acids. For the CDR3, the DNA is TGTGCCAGCAGCCCGGGACAGGGTGAGGGCTATGGCTACACCTTC. Residues: CASSPGQGEGYGYTF.

This clone is a singleton in its sample. CDR3 bases: TGCGCCAGCAGCTCGTTAAATGGAGGGACTGAAGCTTTCTTT. Protein: CASSSLNGGTEAFF. V usage is TRBV5-1 and J usage is TRBJ1-1; D is undetermined. The CDR3 length is 14 residues. Germline lookup yields CDR1 SGHRS and CDR2 YFSETQ. V was pared by 3 bases and J by 5 bases, with 14 bases between.

The chain links TRBV19 to TRBJ1-4; D remains unclear. Germline V CDR1 and CDR2: LNHDA, SQIVND (reference sequence). The CDR3 consists of 14 residues. V shed 7 bases and J shed 3 bases, with 12 bases lying between them. CDR3 loop: CASTHRSSNEKLFF. The CDR3 nucleotides are TGTGCCAGTACTCATCGTAGTTCTAATGAAAAACTGTTTTTT.

The chain joins TRBV7-9 to TRBJ1-2; D is undetermined. The CDR3 length is 15 residues. Per germline, CDR1 SEHNR and CDR2 FQNEAQ (reference sequence). V dropped 4 bases and J dropped 4 bases, with 16 bases sitting between them. For the CDR3, the DNA is TGTGCCAGCAGCTCCACTCTTACTGGAGGCTATGGCTACACCTTC. Translating gives CASSSTLTGGYGYTF.

The J gene is TRBJ2-2, the V gene TRBV28; possible D gene TRBD2, 6 bases. The V gene lost 6 bases and the J gene lost 7 bases, with 15 bases spanning the gap. CDR3 length: 14 residues. Germline V gives CDR1 MDHEN, CDR2 SYDVKM. The CDR3 reads CASSLRGLDGELFF. CDR3 coding DNA: TGTGCCAGCAGCCTCCGGGGACTGGACGGGGAGCTGTTTTTT.